The 27 T cell receptor beta chains given below trace back to one sample, sequenced in a study of cytomegalovirus exposure and HLA in healthy donors (dated by TCRdb to 2016 to 2017). Receptor amplification or capture employed the immunoSEQ multiplex PCR assay. TCRdb carries this immuneACCESS record with in-frame sequences only. Its versions omit some clonotypes, under half of them owing to an unresolved V gene in the studies checked, with the rest unexplained. Recorded for this sample are about 150,000 clones; 86% of them occurred a single time. Together, the top ten hold approximately 2% of the sample. Sequenced input: PBMCs. These receptors all come from a human donor in good health.

In this sample, this clone turned up once. The V gene is TRBV4-3, the J gene TRBJ2-3; weak D call: TRBD1 (6 bases). V was clipped by 5 bases and J by 14 bases, with 11 bases between them. The CDR3 spans 10 residues. Germline V gene sequence: CDR1 LGHNA, CDR2 YSLEER. The chain's CDR3 is CASSRTGRYF. DNA of the CDR3: TGCGCCAGCAGCAGAACAGGGCGGTATTTT.

CDR3 in DNA: TGTGCCAGCAGCTTTGATAAACAGATCCTGAACACTGAAGCTTTCTTT. Protein product: CASSFDKQILNTEAFF. V usage is TRBV7-9 and J usage is TRBJ1-1; D gene ambiguous. Trimming cost V 3 bases and J 0 bases, with 14 bases left between them. The CDR3 has 16 amino acids. Germline loops: CDR1 SEHNR, CDR2 FQNEAQ (reference sequence).

The chain carries TRBV30 and TRBJ1-5, with TRBD1 as a possible D gene (5 bases). This CDR3 has 15 amino acids. V lost 4 bases and J lost 7, with 20 bases in between. CDR1 is GTSNPN and CDR2 is SVGIG in the germline V gene (reference sequence). CDR3: CAWNRGDAEGQPQHF. As DNA, the CDR3 is TGTGCCTGGAATCGCGGGGACGCCGAAGGGCAGCCCCAGCATTTT.

The gene calls are TRBV5-5 and TRBJ1-4, with D possibly TRBD1 on 5 matching bases. V lost 0 bases and J lost 2, with 11 bases in between. Germline V gives CDR1 SGHKS, CDR2 YYEKEE (reference sequence). This CDR3 comprises 16 residues. The CDR3 DNA is TGTGCCAGCAGCTTGGGTCAGGGAGGCACTAATGAAAAACTGTTTTTT. This codes for CASSLGQGGTNEKLFF.

This chain links TRBV5-6 with TRBJ1-1; D is uncertain. V gave up 4 bases and J gave up 1 base, with 14 bases separating them. The CDR3 runs 15 residues. Germline CDR1 is SGHDT and CDR2 is YYEEEE. The chain's CDR3 is CASSPKPGGNTEAFF. Written as DNA, the CDR3 is TGTGCCAGCAGCCCCAAACCGGGAGGGAACACTGAAGCTTTCTTT.

The gene calls are TRBV5-4 and TRBJ1-3, with 9 bases lining up with TRBD1. Germline CDR1 reads SGHNT; CDR2 reads YYREEE (reference sequence). The CDR3 contains 19 residues. With 3 bases clipped from V and 4 bases from J, the junction kept 17 bases outside the gene matches. The CDR3 loop reads CASSSTTIIGQGIGNTIYF. The DNA for the CDR3 is TGTGCCAGCAGCTCCACCACAATAATCGGACAGGGGATAGGAAACACCATATATTTT. Complete variable domain (other parts from reference TRBV5-4 and TRBJ1-3): ETGVTQSPTHLIKTRGQQVTLRCSSQSGHNTVSWYQQALGQGPQFIFQYYREEENGRGNFPPRFSGLQFPNYSSELNVNALELDDSALYLCASSSTTIIGQGIGNTIYFGEGSWLTVV.

This chain links TRBV6-1 with TRBJ2-5; TRBD1 agrees at 7 bases. Losses at the gene ends were 5 bases for V and 1 base for J; bases not matched to a gene: 4. Germline-derived CDR1 and CDR2 are MNHNS and SASEGT. This CDR3 is built from 14 residues. For the CDR3, the DNA is TGTGCCAGCAGTAAAGACAGGGCCCAAGAGACCCAGTACTTC. Protein product: CASSKDRAQETQYF.

This chain links TRBV5-1 with TRBJ1-1, with TRBD1 as a possible D gene (6 bases). Deletions cut 6 bases from V and 1 base from J, with 16 bases between. Germline CDR1 reads SGHRS; CDR2 reads YFSETQ. This CDR3 is 15 amino acids long. The CDR3: CASTSLGGKNTEAFF. The CDR3 DNA reads as TGCGCCAGCACCTCCTTAGGGGGAAAGAACACTGAAGCTTTCTTT. Full variable domain (missing parts from reference TRBV5-1 and TRBJ1-1): KAGVTQTPRYLIKTRGQQVTLSCSPISGHRSVSWYQQTPGQGLQFLFEYFSETQRNKGNFPGRFSGRQFSNSRSEMNVSTLELGDSALYLCASTSLGGKNTEAFFGQGTRLTVV.

This clone was counted only a few times. J is TRBJ1-5 and V is TRBV2; 7 bases are a match to TRBD1. The V gene's germline CDR1 is SNHLY and CDR2 FYNNEI. The V segment lost 4 bases and the J segment 6 bases; nucleotides outside the gene matches: 6. The CDR3 spans 14 residues. The CDR3, as DNA: TGTGCCAGCAGTGCCCGACAGGGAATTCAGCCCCAGCATTTT. This translates into CASSARQGIQPQHF.

The chain joins TRBV4-1 to TRBJ1-1; D might be TRBD1 (6 bases). With 2 bases removed from V and 1 base from J, the gap between germline ends came to 17 bases. CDR1 and CDR2 from the germline V gene are MGHRA and YSYEKL. This CDR3 contains 17 residues. This CDR3 reads CASSQRWEQGANTEAFF. The CDR3 DNA reads as TGCGCCAGCAGCCAAAGGTGGGAACAGGGCGCGAACACTGAAGCTTTCTTT.

This chain uses TRBV11-1 with TRBJ1-5; TRBD1 agrees at 8 bases. With 6 bases clipped from V and 4 bases from J, the junction kept 2 bases outside the gene matches. The CDR3 length is 13 residues. Looked up from germline, CDR1 is SGHAT and CDR2 is FQDESV (reference sequence). The CDR3: CASSDRGNQPQHF. DNA for the CDR3: TGTGCCAGCAGTGACAGGGGTAATCAGCCCCAGCATTTT.

The J gene is TRBJ2-1, the V gene TRBV30; possibly TRBD1 for D (6 bases). The CDR3 loop spans 11 amino acids. Trimming cost V 2 bases and J 10 bases, with 9 bases left between them. Per germline, CDR1 GTSNPN and CDR2 SVGIG (reference sequence). In DNA form, the CDR3 reads TGTGCCTGGAGTTGGGGGCCCGAGCAGTTCTTC. Protein: CAWSWGPEQFF.

Only a few counts were recorded for this clone. The chain joins TRBV29-1 to TRBJ1-1; D gene ambiguous. V lost 6 bases to trimming and J lost 1 base, with 21 bases between them. This CDR3 has 16 residues. Germline V gene lookup returns CDR1 SQVTM and CDR2 ANQGSEA. CDR3 amino acids: CSVILGTAGPNTEAFF. The DNA of the CDR3 is TGCAGCGTCATCTTGGGCACAGCGGGTCCGAACACTGAAGCTTTCTTT.

This clone was found a few times. The chain has TRBV5-1 and TRBJ1-2; 7 nucleotides align to TRBD1. After removal of 5 bases from V and 2 bases from J, the junction contained 3 bases not matched to a gene. This CDR3 has 13 amino acids. Germline V gene data show CDR1 as SGHRS and CDR2 as YFSETQ. Here the CDR3 DNA reads TGCGCCAGCAGTTCGGGACAGAACTATGGCTACACCTTC. This gives the protein CASSSGQNYGYTF. The variable domain in full, completed from reference TRBV5-1 and TRBJ1-2, reads KAGVTQTPRYLIKTRGQQVTLSCSPISGHRSVSWYQQTPGQGLQFLFEYFSETQRNKGNFPGRFSGRQFSNSRSEMNVSTLELGDSALYLCASSSGQNYGYTFGSGTRLTVV.

This clone came up once. V usage is TRBV2 and J usage is TRBJ2-7; TRBD2 aligns across 8 bases. The V gene's germline CDR1 is SNHLY and CDR2 FYNNEI. The CDR3 loop spans 16 amino acids. V trimming: 4 bases; J trimming: 0 bases; junction bases outside the gene matches: 8. The CDR3 here is CASSVSSGVSSYEQYF. CDR3 DNA: TGTGCCAGCAGTGTGAGTAGCGGGGTTAGCTCCTACGAGCAGTACTTC.

V usage is TRBV4-1 and J usage is TRBJ1-2; D uncertain. Germline V gene data show CDR1 as MGHRA and CDR2 as YSYEKL. Trimming left V 2 bases short and J 6 bases short, with 19 bases between. The CDR3 extends over 16 amino acids. CDR3 nucleotide sequence: TGCGCCAGCAGCCAATGGCTCGGGGTACAGAGAAATGGCTACACCTTC. This encodes CASSQWLGVQRNGYTF.

The chain combines TRBV11-2 with TRBJ2-7; 7 positions match TRBD2. V gave up 5 bases and J gave up 9 bases; unmatched junction bases: 13. CDR1 and CDR2 (germline): SGHAT, FQNNGV. This CDR3 has 14 residues. The CDR3 DNA reads as TGTGCCAGCAGCCCAAACCCCGGACTAGTCGGGCAGTACTTC. Its protein product is CASSPNPGLVGQYF. The full variable domain, its missing parts supplied by reference TRBV11-2 and TRBJ2-7, is EAGVAQSPRYKIIEKRQSVAFWCNPISGHATLYWYQQILGQGPKLLIQFQNNGVVDDSQLPKDRFSAERLKGVDSTLKIQPAKLEDSAVYLCASSPNPGLVGQYFGPGTRLTVT.

The chain joins TRBV28 to TRBJ2-7; 7 bases align to TRBD2. The CDR3 has 14 residues. After removal of 5 bases from V and 7 bases from J, the junction contained 11 bases not matched to a gene. Germline V lookup: CDR1 MDHEN, CDR2 SYDVKM. This CDR3 reads CASSLGTTPSEQYF. The CDR3, as DNA: TGTGCCAGCAGTCTCGGGACTACCCCCTCGGAGCAGTACTTC.

CDR3 in amino acids: CASSSAGGLGDTQYF. The CDR3 DNA reads as TGTGCCAGCAGCTCCGCGGGGGGGCTTGGAGATACGCAGTATTTT. V gene TRBV7-2 combines with J gene TRBJ2-3, with 9 bases lining up with TRBD2. J was trimmed by 5 bases and V by 4 bases; bases with no gene match: 7. The CDR3 has 15 amino acids. The germline gives CDR1 SGHTA, CDR2 FQGNSA.

The chain uses TRBV7-9 and TRBJ2-7; maybe TRBD1 (6 bases). V dropped 3 bases and J dropped 5 bases, with 17 bases sitting between them. The CDR3 totals 15 residues. Per the germline V gene, CDR1 is SEHNR and CDR2 is FQNEAQ (reference sequence). The CDR3 DNA follows: TGTGCCAGCAGCTTGGGGGACACCGCCTTGGACGAGCAGTACTTC. It yields the protein CASSLGDTALDEQYF.

The rearrangement joins TRBV19 to TRBJ2-3, with 7 bases lining up with TRBD2. The CDR3 consists of 15 residues. J was trimmed by 5 bases and V by 0 bases; bases with no gene match: 5. CDR1 is LNHDA, CDR2 SQIVND, per germline (reference sequence). This CDR3 is CASSIDQRDGDTQYF. The CDR3 DNA sequence: TGTGCCAGTAGTATAGATCAGCGGGACGGAGATACGCAGTATTTT.

The gene calls are TRBV27 and TRBJ2-5; the match to TRBD1 covers 9 bases. V lost 3 bases, J lost 4 bases, and 6 bases stayed unmatched. The V gene's germline CDR1 is MNHEY and CDR2 SMNVEV (reference sequence). The CDR3 extends over 15 amino acids. CDR3 sequence reads: CASSFGTGIGETQYF. CDR3 DNA: TGTGCCAGCAGTTTCGGGACAGGGATAGGAGAGACCCAGTACTTC.

The chain recombines TRBV18 with TRBJ1-5; D perhaps matches TRBD1 (6 bases). The CDR3 is 14 amino acids. Trimming stripped 3 bases from V and 8 bases from J, with 14 bases between. From germline, CDR1 is KGHSH and CDR2 LQKENI. The CDR3 DNA follows: TGTGCCAGCTCACCGGGACAAGAATGGGAGCCCCAGCATTTT. The encoded protein is CASSPGQEWEPQHF.

V usage is TRBV2 and J usage is TRBJ2-3; tentatively, D is TRBD2 (6 bases). The CDR3 loop spans 14 amino acids. The germline CDR1 and CDR2 sequences are SNHLY and FYNNEI. The V and J ends lost 2 bases and 12 bases respectively, with 18 bases between them. This CDR3 reads CASSEKGQTRPQYF. As DNA, the CDR3 is TGTGCCAGCAGTGAAAAGGGCCAGACTAGGCCTCAGTATTTT.

This rearrangement joins TRBV18 to TRBJ1-1; D is possibly TRBD1 (6 bases). Per the germline V gene, CDR1 is KGHSH and CDR2 is LQKENI. V gave up 2 bases and J gave up 1 base, with 8 bases separating them. The CDR3 runs to 14 residues. The CDR3 sequence is CASSPKGQNTEAFF. Here the CDR3 DNA reads TGTGCCAGCTCACCAAAGGGACAGAACACTGAAGCTTTCTTT.

The CDR3 here is CASSKPGSLEQYF. CDR3 in DNA: TGTGCCAGCAGCAAACCGGGGTCACTCGAGCAGTACTTC. This chain connects TRBV2 to TRBJ2-7; possibly TRBD2 for D (5 bases). V dropped 6 bases and J dropped 6 bases, with 15 bases sitting between them. Per the germline V gene, CDR1 is SNHLY and CDR2 is FYNNEI. The CDR3 covers 13 residues.

The chain carries TRBV5-8 and TRBJ1-2, with 8 bases aligning to TRBD1. The CDR3 extends over 14 amino acids. With 0 bases clipped from V and 7 bases from J, the junction kept 5 bases outside the gene matches. Germline V gene lookup returns CDR1 SGHTS and CDR2 YDEGEE. DNA of the CDR3: TGTGCCAGCAGCTTGGGCAGGGGGCTAGGTGGCTACACCTTC. Its protein is CASSLGRGLGGYTF. The full variable domain, completed using reference TRBV5-8 and TRBJ1-2, is EAGVTQSPTHLIKTRGQQATLRCSPISGHTSVYWYQQALGLGLQFLLWYDEGEERNRGNFPPRFSGRQFPNYSSELNVNALELEDSALYLCASSLGRGLGGYTFGSGTRLTVV.